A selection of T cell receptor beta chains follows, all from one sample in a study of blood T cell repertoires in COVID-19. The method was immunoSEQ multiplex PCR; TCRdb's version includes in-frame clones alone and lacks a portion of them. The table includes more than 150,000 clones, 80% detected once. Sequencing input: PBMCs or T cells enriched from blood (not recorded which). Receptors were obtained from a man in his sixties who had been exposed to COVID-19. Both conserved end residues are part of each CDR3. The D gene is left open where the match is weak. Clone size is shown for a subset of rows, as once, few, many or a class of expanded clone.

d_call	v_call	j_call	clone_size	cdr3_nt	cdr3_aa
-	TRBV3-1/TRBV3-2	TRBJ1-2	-	TGTGCCAGCAGCCAGGCGGGGGCCCTAAACTATGGCTACACCTTC	CASSQAGALNYGYTF
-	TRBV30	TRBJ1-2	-	TGTGCCTGGAGTGTACGAGCTAACTATGGCTACACCTTC	CAWSVRANYGYTF
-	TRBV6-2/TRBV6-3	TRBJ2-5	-	TGTGCCAGCAGTCCACGAGGAAGGGGCCAAGAGACCCAGTACTTC	CASSPRGRGQETQYF
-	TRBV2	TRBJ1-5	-	TGTGCCAGCAGTGAAGCCAGGGGTAATCAGCCCCAGCATTTT	CASSEARGNQPQHF
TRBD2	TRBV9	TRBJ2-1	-	TGTGCCAGCAGCGTAGGGCCTAGCGGGATCTACAATGAGCAGTTCTTC	CASSVGPSGIYNEQFF
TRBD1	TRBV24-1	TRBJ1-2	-	TGTGCCACCAGTGACCCCGGACAGGGGGCAGGCTACACCTTC	CATSDPGQGAGYTF
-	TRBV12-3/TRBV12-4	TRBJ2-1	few	TGTGCCAGCAGTCCCCCTCTGAATGAGCAGTTCTTC	CASSPPLNEQFF
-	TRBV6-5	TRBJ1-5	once	TGTGCCAGCCGGGGTGGCGATCAGCCCCAGCATTTT	CASRGGDQPQHF
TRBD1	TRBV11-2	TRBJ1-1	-	TGTGCCAGCAACCCGAACAGGGGGGAGGACACTGAAGCTTTCTTT	CASNPNRGEDTEAFF
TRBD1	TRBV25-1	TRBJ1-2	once	TGTGCCAGCAGTTCGACCGGGACAGGTTATGGCTACACCTTC	CASSSTGTGYGYTF
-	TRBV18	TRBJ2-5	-	TGTGCCAGCTCACCACCGTCTGTAGAGACCCAGTACTTC	CASSPPSVETQYF
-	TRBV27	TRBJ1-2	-	TGTGCCAGCAGTTTGGTTGAAGGGGCAAACTCAAACTATGGCTACACCTTC	CASSLVEGANSNYGYTF
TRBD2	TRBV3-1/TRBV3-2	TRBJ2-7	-	TGTGCCAGCAGTTGTCGGGAGGACGAGCAGTACTTC	CASSCREDEQYF
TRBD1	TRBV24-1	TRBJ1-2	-	TGTGCCACCAGTGGCACTACAGGGGGCGGTTACTATGGCTACACCTTC	CATSGTTGGGYYGYTF
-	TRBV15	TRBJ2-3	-	TGTGCCACCAGCAGAGATTCAACGAGGGATACGCAGTATTTT	CATSRDSTRDTQYF
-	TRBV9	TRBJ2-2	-	TGTGCCAGCAGCGTATCCCCAGGGAACACCGGGGAGCTGTTTTTT	CASSVSPGNTGELFF
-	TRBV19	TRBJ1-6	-	TGTGCCAGTAGTATAGTTGCGGGATATAATTCACCCCTCCACTTT	CASSIVAGYNSPLHF
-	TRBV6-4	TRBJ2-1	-	TGTGCCAGCAGTCCCAGCGGCACCTACAATGAGCAGTTCTTC	CASSPSGTYNEQFF
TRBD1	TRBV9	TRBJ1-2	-	TGTGCCAGCAGCCCATGGACAGGGAACTATGGCTACACCTTC	CASSPWTGNYGYTF
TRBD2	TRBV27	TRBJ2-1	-	TGTGCCAGCAGTATAGCGGGAGGGCCTTTAAATGAGCAGTTCTTC	CASSIAGGPLNEQFF
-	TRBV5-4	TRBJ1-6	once	TGTGCCAGCAGCTTGGAGGCGGCTACCCCCCTCCACTTT	CASSLEAATPLHF
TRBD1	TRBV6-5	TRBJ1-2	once	TGTGCCAGCAGTTCCTGGACAGGGAACTATGGCTACACCTTC	CASSSWTGNYGYTF
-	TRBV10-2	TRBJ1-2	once	TGCGCCAGCAGTGAGACAGACAACTATGGCTACACCTTC	CASSETDNYGYTF
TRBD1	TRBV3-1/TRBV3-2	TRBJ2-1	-	TGTGCCAGCAGCCAAGATAGGGGGCGAACCAATGAGCAGTTCTTC	CASSQDRGRTNEQFF
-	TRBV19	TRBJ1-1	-	TGTGCCAGTAGTATACCGACGAGGCTCGGGAACACTGAAGCTTTCTTT	CASSIPTRLGNTEAFF
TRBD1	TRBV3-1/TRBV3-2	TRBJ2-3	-	TGTGCCAGCAGCCAAGGTCCGGGACAGGGGTCGTCCACAGATACGCAGTATTTT	CASSQGPGQGSSTDTQYF
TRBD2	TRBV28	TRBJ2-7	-	TGTGCCAGCAGCACTAGCGGCCTAGGGTACGAGCAGTACTTC	CASSTSGLGYEQYF
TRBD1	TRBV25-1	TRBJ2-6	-	TGTGCCAGCAGTCAGACAGGGGTGAGAGGGGCCAACGTCCTGACTTTC	CASSQTGVRGANVLTF
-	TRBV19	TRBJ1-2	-	TGTGCCAGTAGTATATCGGCGGAGTACTATGGCTACACCTTC	CASSISAEYYGYTF
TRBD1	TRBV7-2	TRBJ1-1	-	TGTGCCAGCATCAGCCTACAGGGGGCGCGTACTGAAGCTTTCTTT	CASISLQGARTEAFF
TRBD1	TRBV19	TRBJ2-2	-	TGTGCCAGTAGTAGACTGCCGGGACAGGGATCCGCCGGGGAGCTGTTTTTT	CASSRLPGQGSAGELFF
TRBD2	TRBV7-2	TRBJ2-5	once	TGTGCCAGCAGCGGTATAGCGGGAGCTAAGGAGACCCAGTACTTC	CASSGIAGAKETQYF